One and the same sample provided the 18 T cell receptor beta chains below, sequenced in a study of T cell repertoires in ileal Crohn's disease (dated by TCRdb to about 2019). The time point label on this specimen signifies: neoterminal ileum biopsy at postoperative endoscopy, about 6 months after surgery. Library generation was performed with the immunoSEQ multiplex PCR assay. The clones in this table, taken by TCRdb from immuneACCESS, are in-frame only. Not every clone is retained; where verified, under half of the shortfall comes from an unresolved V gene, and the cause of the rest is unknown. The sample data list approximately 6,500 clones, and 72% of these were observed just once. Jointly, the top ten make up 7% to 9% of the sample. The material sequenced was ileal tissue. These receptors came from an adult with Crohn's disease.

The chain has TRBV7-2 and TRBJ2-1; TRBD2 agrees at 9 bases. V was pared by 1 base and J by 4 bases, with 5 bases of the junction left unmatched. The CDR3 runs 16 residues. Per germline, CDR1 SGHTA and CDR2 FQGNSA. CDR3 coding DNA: TGTGCCAGCAGCTTAGATCCAGCGGGGGGTTACAATGAGCAGTTCTTC. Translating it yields CASSLDPAGGYNEQFF.

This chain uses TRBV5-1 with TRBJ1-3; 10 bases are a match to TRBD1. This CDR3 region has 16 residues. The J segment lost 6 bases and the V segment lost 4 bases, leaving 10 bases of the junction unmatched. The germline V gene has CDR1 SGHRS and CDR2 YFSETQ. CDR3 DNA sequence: TGCGCCAGCAGCGGGGCCGATGGGACAGGGGAAAACACCATATATTTT. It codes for CASSGADGTGENTIYF.

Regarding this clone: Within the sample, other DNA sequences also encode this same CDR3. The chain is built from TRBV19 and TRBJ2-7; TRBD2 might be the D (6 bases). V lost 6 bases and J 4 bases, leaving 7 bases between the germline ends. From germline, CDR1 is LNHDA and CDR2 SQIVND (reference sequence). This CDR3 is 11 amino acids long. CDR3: CASRSGYEQYF. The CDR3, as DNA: TGTGCCAGTAGAAGCGGGTACGAGCAGTACTTC.

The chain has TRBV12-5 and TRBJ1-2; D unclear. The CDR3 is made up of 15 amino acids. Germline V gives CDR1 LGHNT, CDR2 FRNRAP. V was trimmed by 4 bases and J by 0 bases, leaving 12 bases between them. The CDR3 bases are TGTGCTAGTGGTTCTCTCCCCGGGACTAACTATGGCTACACCTTC. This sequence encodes CASGSLPGTNYGYTF.

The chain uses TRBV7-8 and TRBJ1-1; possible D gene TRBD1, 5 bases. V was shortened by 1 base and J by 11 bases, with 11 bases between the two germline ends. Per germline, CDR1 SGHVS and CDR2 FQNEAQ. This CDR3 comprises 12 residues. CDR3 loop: CASSLDRRDAFF. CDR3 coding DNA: TGTGCCAGCAGCTTAGACCGCAGGGATGCTTTCTTT.

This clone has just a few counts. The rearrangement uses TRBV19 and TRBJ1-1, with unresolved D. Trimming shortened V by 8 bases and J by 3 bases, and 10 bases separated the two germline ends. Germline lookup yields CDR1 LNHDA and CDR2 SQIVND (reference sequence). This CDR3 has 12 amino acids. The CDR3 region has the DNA TGTGCCAGTGGAGCCTTGGACACTGAAGCTTTCTTT. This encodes CASGALDTEAFF.

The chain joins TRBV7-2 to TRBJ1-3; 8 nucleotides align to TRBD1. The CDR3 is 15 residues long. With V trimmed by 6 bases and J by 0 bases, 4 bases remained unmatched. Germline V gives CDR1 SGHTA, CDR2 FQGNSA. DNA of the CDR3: TGTGCCAGCAGGGACAGGGCTTCCTCTGGAAACACCATATATTTT. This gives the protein CASRDRASSGNTIYF.

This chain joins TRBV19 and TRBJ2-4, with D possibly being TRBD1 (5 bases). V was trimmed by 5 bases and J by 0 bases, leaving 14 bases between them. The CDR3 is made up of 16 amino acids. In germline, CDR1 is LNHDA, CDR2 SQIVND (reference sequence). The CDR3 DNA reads TGTGCCAGTAGTGTCCTTGGGGCAGGAGCCAAAAACATTCAGTACTTC. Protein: CASSVLGAGAKNIQYF.

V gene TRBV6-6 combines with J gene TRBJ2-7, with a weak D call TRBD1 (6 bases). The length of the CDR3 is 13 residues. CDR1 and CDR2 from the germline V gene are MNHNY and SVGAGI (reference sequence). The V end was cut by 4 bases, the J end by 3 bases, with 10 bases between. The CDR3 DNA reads TGTGCCAGCAGTTCCCACAGGGACTACGAGCAGTACTTC. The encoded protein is CASSSHRDYEQYF.

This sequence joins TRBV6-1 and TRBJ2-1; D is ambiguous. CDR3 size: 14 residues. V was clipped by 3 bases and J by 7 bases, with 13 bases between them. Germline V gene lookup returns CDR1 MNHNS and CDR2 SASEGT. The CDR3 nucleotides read TGTGCCAGCAGTGAGCGGCCCGCCGGGAATGAGCAGTTCTTC. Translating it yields CASSERPAGNEQFF.

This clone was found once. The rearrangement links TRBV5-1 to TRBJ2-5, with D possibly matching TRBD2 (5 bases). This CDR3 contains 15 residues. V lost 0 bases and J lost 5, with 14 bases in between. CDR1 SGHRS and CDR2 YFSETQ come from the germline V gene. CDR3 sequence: CASSLGGKWWETQYF. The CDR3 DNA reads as TGCGCCAGCAGCTTGGGAGGGAAATGGTGGGAGACCCAGTACTTC.

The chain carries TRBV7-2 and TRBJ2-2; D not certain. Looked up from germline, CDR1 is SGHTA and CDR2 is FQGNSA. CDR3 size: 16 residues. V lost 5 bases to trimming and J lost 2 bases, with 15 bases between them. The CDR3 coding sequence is TGTGCCAGCAGCCCGGCCTCAGGCCTTAACACCGGGGAGCTGTTTTTT. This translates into CASSPASGLNTGELFF.

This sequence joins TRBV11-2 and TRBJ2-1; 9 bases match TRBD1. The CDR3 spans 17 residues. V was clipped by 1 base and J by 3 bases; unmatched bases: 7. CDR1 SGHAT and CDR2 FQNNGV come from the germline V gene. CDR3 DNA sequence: TGTGCCAGCAGCTTAGCCTGGGGGACAGGGTACTACAATGAGCAGTTCTTC. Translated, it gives CASSLAWGTGYYNEQFF.

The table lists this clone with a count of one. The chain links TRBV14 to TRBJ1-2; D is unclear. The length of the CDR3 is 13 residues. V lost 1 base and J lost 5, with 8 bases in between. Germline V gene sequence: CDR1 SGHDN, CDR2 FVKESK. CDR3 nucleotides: TGTGCCAGCAGCCAAGTGACATCATATGGCTACACCTTC. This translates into CASSQVTSYGYTF. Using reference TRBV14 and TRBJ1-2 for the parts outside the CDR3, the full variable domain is EAGVTQFPSHSVIEKGQTVTLRCDPISGHDNLYWYRRVMGKEIKFLLHFVKESKQDESGMPNNRFLAERTGGTYSTLKVQPAELEDSGVYFCASSQVTSYGYTFGSGTRLTVV.

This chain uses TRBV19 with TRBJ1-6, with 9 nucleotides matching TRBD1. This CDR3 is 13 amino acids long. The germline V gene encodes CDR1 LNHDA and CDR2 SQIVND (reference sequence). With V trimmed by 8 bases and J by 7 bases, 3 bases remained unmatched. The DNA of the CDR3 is TGTGCCAGTCAAGGACAGGGGAATTCACCCCTCCACTTT. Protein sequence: CASQGQGNSPLHF.

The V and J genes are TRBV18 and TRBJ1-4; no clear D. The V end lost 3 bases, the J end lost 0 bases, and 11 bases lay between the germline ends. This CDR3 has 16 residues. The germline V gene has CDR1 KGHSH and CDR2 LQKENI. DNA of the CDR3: TGTGCCAGCTCACCCCAAGACTCATCAACTAATGAAAAACTGTTTTTT. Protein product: CASSPQDSSTNEKLFF. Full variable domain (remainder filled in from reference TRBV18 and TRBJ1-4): NAGVMQNPRHLVRRRGQEARLRCSPMKGHSHVYWYRQLPEEGLKFMVYLQKENIIDESGMPKERFSAEFPKEGPSILRIQQVVRGDSAAYFCASSPQDSSTNEKLFFGSGTQLSVL.

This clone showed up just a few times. The CDR3 loop reads CASGLRGGKGLEQYF. DNA for the CDR3: TGTGCTAGTGGTTTACGAGGGGGCAAAGGTTTAGAGCAGTACTTC. The chain employs TRBV12-5 and TRBJ2-7; 7 positions agree with TRBD1. The CDR3 extends over 15 amino acids. Per the germline V gene, CDR1 is LGHNT and CDR2 is FRNRAP. V was clipped by 3 bases and J by 7 bases; unmatched bases: 12.

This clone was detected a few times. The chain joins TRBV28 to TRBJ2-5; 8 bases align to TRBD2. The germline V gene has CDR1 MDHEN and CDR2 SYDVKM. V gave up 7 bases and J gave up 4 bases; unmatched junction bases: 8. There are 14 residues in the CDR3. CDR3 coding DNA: TGTGCCAGCAAGAGCGGGAGTTCAGGAGAGACCCAGTACTTC. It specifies CASKSGSSGETQYF.